This T cell receptor (beta chain) is drawn from a study of Graves' ophthalmopathy and Graves' hyperthyroidism listed by TCRdb under 2018. General notes on the study: Peripheral blood was collected at initial diagnosis, before any treatment. T-cell repertoires of thyroid tissue and blood were compared in over 5 hyperthyroidism patients. Following sample collection, hyperthyroidism patients were given methimazole at a starting dose of 30 mg daily, and ophthalmopathy patients were given high-dose intravenous methylprednisolone. The 100 or so discovery patients were divided at random into training and test sets in a 7:3 ratio. For independent validation, a separate cohort was made up of 18 hyperthyroidism patients plus 17 patients who later progressed from hyperthyroidism to ophthalmopathy. In total, 135 blood samples were TCR-sequenced: 40 to 45 ophthalmopathy, 80 or so hyperthyroidism and some 17 hyperthyroidism-to-ophthalmopathy patients. TCR beta repertoire signatures were used to distinguish Graves' ophthalmopathy from Graves' hyperthyroidism and to predict progression to ophthalmopathy. To explore V-J signatures that separate ophthalmopathy from hyperthyroidism, a discovery set of about 96 patients was enrolled, consisting of approximately 44 with ophthalmopathy and about 60 with stable hyperthyroidism.

Overall results and qualifications from the work: In cross-validation, the 13-signature model distinguished ophthalmopathy from stable hyperthyroidism with nearly 90% sensitivity and nearly 82% specificity, and in the test set the corresponding values were roughly 80% and 75%. No statistical method was used to set the sample size in advance, and the investigators knew which group each participant was assigned to. Among expanded thyroid clonotypes with frequency above 0.001, most also showed up in blood, which suggests that blood repertoires may reflect the thyroid immune response. In validation, the model predicted ophthalmopathy progression with 70.59% sensitivity and roughly 78% specificity; roughly eleven predicted patients were CT-confirmed with GO in a median of 6.5 months.

Ophthalmopathy patients were characterized by moderately to severely active disease, a Clinical Activity Score of at least 3, a NOSPECS grade of at least 4, and a disease duration under 3 months. Patients were excluded if they had other autoimmune diseases, uncontrolled infections, pregnancy or lactation. Clinical symptoms, serum thyroxine, TRAb, thyroid ultrasound and orbital computed tomography were used for diagnosis. Ficoll-Paque density gradient centrifugation was used to isolate PBMCs from about 9.4 ml of fresh peripheral blood. Trizol reagent was used to extract the total RNA, and its quality was then checked on an Agilent 2100 Bioanalyzer. Trimming leaves V shorter by 4 bases and J shorter by 5 bases, with the junction holding 3 bases beyond the gene matches. Per the germline V gene, SGHTA is the CDR1 and FQGNSA is the CDR2. The CDR3 covers 14 residues, taking in both the cysteine and the phenylalanine. The kept DNA is CDR3 alone, 42 bases in frame from the first base.

A word on this clonotype: Its antigen is not yet known. Qualities for individual bases were not recorded, and no much larger clone is one base off.

For repertoire sequencing, the TCR beta CDR3 regions were amplified from RNA transcripts. HTBI primers and the Qiagen OneStep RT-PCR kit were used in a first-round RT-PCR, which was followed by a second-round multiplex PCR, size selection and purification. Sequencing of the libraries was carried out on an Illumina HiSeq2000 in paired-end mode with 100 bp reads. In the paper's pipeline: SOAPnuke was used for read processing, and reads with adapters, uncalled bases, a mean Phred below 15, or no exact constant-primer or identifier match were discarded. High-quality paired reads were merged with COPE v1.2.5. Each unique nucleotide sequence was treated as a clonotype, and MiTCR v1.1 was used to align the clonotypes to the IMGT TRB V, D and J references. Analysis was restricted to V-J combinations with a frequency above 0.0001, which covered 99.2% of repertoires. A TCR clonal expansion and chaos score per V-J combination was defined as the ratio of F50 clonal expansion to chaos observed in the TCRdist matrix. Welch's t-statistics and random forest were used to reduce features to approximately 13 V-J combinations, which were fed into a naive Bayes classifier. The Morisita-Horn index was used to measure how similar the thyroid and blood repertoires were. In-frame beta chains were kept once TCRdb had trimmed the public reads at Q25 with fastp and called clones with MiXCR. Entries that share a CDR3 protein sequence are merged under the most common genes and DNA. TCRdb, not the original authors, processed these V and J calls. The sample contains fewer than 250,000 distinct CDR3 sequences, 25% to 35% of them found a single time. The ten largest clonotypes hold about 9.3% of the sample.

The sequence is built from TRBV7-2 and TRBJ2-5; 11 bases in the middle match TRBD2. The source of this sequence is a middle-aged man with Graves' ophthalmopathy. Donor details come from another sample of the same person, matched by shared clones. The material sequenced was peripheral blood. The DNA sequence reads TGTGCCAGCAGCTCGGTAGCGGGAGGGGAGACCCAGTACTTC. The resulting protein is CASSSVAGGETQYF.